This record covers a single TCR beta chain. In the authors' workflow: Nucleated cell number was recorded as an estimate derived from reference gene primer amplification. The repertoire was sequenced with immunoSEQ multiplex PCR; TCRdb's copy has only in-frame clones and lacks some. V, J and clone size are taken as reported in that table, and D and trimming were inferred from the DNA itself. The data show roughly 450,000 clones, about 92% seen once. V dropped 6 bases and J dropped 5 bases, with 16 bases sitting between them. Germline CDR1 is SNHLY and CDR2 is FYNNEI. The CDR3 length is 14 residues. The source of the sample is a study of blood T cell repertoires in COVID-19. As for the study in general: The study drew acute and convalescent COVID-19 samples from the United States, Italy and Spain.

Recovery meant two consecutive negative NP/OP PCR tests, professional clearance, or resolved symptoms. This TCR came from a man younger than 35 who had recovered from COVID-19. V usage is TRBV2 and J usage is TRBJ1-1; D perhaps matches TRBD1 (6 bases). Sequencing input: PBMCs or T cells enriched from blood (not recorded which). DNA for the CDR3: TGTGCCAGCAGGGCCCGTGTGGGGGCAACTGAAGCTTTCTTT. This translates into CASRARVGATEAFF.